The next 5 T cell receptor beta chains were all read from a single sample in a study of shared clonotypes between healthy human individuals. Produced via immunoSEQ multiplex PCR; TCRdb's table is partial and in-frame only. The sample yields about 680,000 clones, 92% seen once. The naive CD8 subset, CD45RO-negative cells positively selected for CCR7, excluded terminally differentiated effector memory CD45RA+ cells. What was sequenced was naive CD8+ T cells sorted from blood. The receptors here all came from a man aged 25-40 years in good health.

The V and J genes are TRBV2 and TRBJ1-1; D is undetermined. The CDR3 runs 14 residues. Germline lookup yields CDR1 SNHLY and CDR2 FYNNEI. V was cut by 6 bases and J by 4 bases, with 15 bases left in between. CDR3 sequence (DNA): TGTGCCAGCAGGGTTACCGGCGAGGGCACTGAAGCTTTCTTT. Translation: CASRVTGEGTEAFF. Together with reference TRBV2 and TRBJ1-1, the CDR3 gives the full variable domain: EPEVTQTPSHQVTQMGQEVILRCVPISNHLYFYWYRQILGQKVEFLVSFYNNEISEKSEIFDDQFSVERPDGSNFTLKIRSTKLEDSAMYFCASRVTGEGTEAFFGQGTRLTVV.

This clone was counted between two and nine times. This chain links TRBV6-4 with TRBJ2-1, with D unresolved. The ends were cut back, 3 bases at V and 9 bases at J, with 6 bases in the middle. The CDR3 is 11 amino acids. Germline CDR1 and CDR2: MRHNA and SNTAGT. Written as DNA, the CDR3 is TGTGCCAGCAGTGAGGGTTTTGAGCAGTTCTTC. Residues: CASSEGFEQFF.

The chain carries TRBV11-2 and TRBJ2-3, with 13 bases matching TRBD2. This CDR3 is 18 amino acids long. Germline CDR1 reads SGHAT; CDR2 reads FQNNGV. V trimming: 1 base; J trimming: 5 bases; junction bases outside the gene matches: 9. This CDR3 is CASSLGLSGLAGEDTQYF. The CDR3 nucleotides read TGTGCCAGCAGCTTAGGGCTTTCCGGACTAGCGGGAGAAGATACGCAGTATTTT.

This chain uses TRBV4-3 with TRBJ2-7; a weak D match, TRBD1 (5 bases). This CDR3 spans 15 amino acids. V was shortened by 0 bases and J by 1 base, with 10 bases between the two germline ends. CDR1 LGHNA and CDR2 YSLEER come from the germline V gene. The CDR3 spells CASSQEPGPSYEQYF. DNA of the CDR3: TGCGCCAGCAGCCAAGAGCCAGGGCCATCCTACGAGCAGTACTTC.

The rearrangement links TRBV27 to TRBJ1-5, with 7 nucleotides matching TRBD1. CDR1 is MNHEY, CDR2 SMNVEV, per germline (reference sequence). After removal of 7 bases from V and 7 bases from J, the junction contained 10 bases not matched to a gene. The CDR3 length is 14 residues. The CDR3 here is CASNPTGVGQPQHF. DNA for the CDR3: TGTGCCAGCAATCCTACAGGGGTCGGCCAGCCCCAGCATTTT.